The 30 T cell receptor beta chains below come from one sample, sequenced in a study of cytomegalovirus exposure and HLA in healthy donors. PCR involved 60 Vbeta and 13 Jbeta primers. Measured with immunoSEQ multiplex PCR; TCRdb has only the in-frame clones, and not every one. Of fewer than 150,000 clones in the sample, 65% to 80% were seen once. Sequenced: PBMCs. These receptors came from a woman in her 40s in good health and CMV-seropositive.

V gene TRBV7-9 combines with J gene TRBJ2-4, with a tentative D call TRBD1 (7 bases). The CDR3 is 16 residues long. Trimming cost V 1 base and J 5 bases, with 15 bases left between them. Germline V gene lookup returns CDR1 SEHNR and CDR2 FQNEAQ (reference sequence). Written as DNA, the CDR3 is TGTGCCAGCAGCTTAGATGGCAGGGGGGCCGAAAACATTCAGTACTTC. This sequence encodes CASSLDGRGAENIQYF.

The gene calls are TRBV11-2 and TRBJ2-1, with 11 bases that match TRBD2. Germline CDR1 and CDR2: SGHAT and FQNNGV. V shed 5 bases and J 10 bases; nucleotides not matched to a gene: 10. The CDR3 totals 15 residues. The CDR3 DNA sequence: TGTGCCAGCAGCCCCTCGACTAGCGGGACCGGAGAGCAGTTCTTC. Its translation is CASSPSTSGTGEQFF.

The J gene is TRBJ1-2, the V gene TRBV5-6; possible D gene TRBD1, 5 bases. The V gene's germline CDR1 is SGHDT and CDR2 YYEEEE. Trimming cost V 0 bases and J 0 bases, with 12 bases left between them. The length of the CDR3 is 16 residues. CDR3 amino acids: CASSLVLTGSNYGYTF. CDR3 in DNA: TGTGCCAGCAGCTTGGTTTTAACAGGCTCTAACTATGGCTACACCTTC.

The rearrangement links TRBV30 to TRBJ2-1; perhaps TRBD2 as D (5 bases). With 5 bases removed from V and 0 bases from J, the gap between germline ends came to 14 bases. The CDR3 runs to 15 residues. Germline lookup yields CDR1 GTSNPN and CDR2 SVGIG (reference sequence). Here the CDR3 reads CAWVSGSSSYNEQFF. The CDR3 DNA reads TGTGCCTGGGTTTCGGGGAGCAGCTCCTACAATGAGCAGTTCTTC.

J is TRBJ1-1 and V is TRBV2; D is possibly TRBD1 (6 bases). Trimming pared 4 bases from V and 1 base from J, leaving 13 bases between. Per germline, CDR1 SNHLY and CDR2 FYNNEI. This CDR3 comprises 15 residues. CDR3 region: CASSVIGTSNTEAFF. The CDR3 nucleotides are TGTGCCAGCAGTGTTATCGGGACATCGAACACTGAAGCTTTCTTT.

This clone has just a few counts. The rearrangement joins TRBV19 to TRBJ1-2, with a possible D match to TRBD1 (5 bases). CDR1 is LNHDA and CDR2 is SQIVND in the germline V gene (reference sequence). The CDR3 consists of 15 residues. V was cut by 3 bases and J by 1 base, with 12 bases left in between. The DNA of the CDR3 is TGTGCCAGTAGTATTTCCGGGGGTAATAACTATGGCTACACCTTC. Residues: CASSISGGNNYGYTF.

This chain uses TRBV6-1 with TRBJ1-6; D ambiguous. Germline CDR1 reads MNHNS; CDR2 reads SASEGT. This CDR3 contains 15 residues. With 7 bases removed from V and 0 bases from J, the gap between germline ends came to 10 bases. The CDR3 nucleotides are TGTGCCAGCACAGGTGGAAGCTCCTATAATTCACCCCTCCACTTT. As protein: CASTGGSSYNSPLHF.

CDR3 bases: TGTGCCACCAGCAGAGATCTAGGTGACGAGCAGTACTTC. It translates to CATSRDLGDEQYF. The rearrangement joins TRBV15 to TRBJ2-7; D remains unclear. Germline CDR1 reads LNHNV; CDR2 reads YYDKDF (reference sequence). The CDR3 loop spans 13 amino acids. V lost 0 bases and J lost 5, with 8 bases in between. Looking up the rest from reference TRBV15 and TRBJ2-7 gives the full variable domain: DAMVIQNPRYQVTQFGKPVTLSCSQTLNHNVMYWYQQKSSQAPKLLFHYYDKDFNNEADTPDNFQSRRPNTSFCFLDIRSPGLGDTAMYLCATSRDLGDEQYFGPGTRLTVT.

The rearrangement uses TRBV5-6 and TRBJ1-4; possible D gene TRBD1, 6 bases. Trimming removed 0 bases from V and 6 bases from J, with 9 bases in between. The CDR3 is 14 amino acids. The germline CDR1 and CDR2 sequences are SGHDT and YYEEEE. CDR3 sequence: CASSLGGRDEKLFF. CDR3 bases: TGTGCCAGCAGCTTGGGGGGGCGCGATGAAAAACTGTTTTTT.

This clone showed up just a few times. The sample holds other DNA sequences that translate to the same CDR3. The genes are TRBV15 and TRBJ2-2; D remains unclear. The CDR3 consists of 13 residues. Trimming left V 3 bases short and J 3 bases short, with 5 bases between. From germline, CDR1 is LNHNV and CDR2 YYDKDF (reference sequence). CDR3 residues: CATSSLYTGELFF. The CDR3 region has the DNA TGTGCCACCAGCAGCTTGTACACCGGGGAGCTGTTTTTT.

There are a few counts of this clone. The chain links TRBV6-4 to TRBJ1-2; 12 bases are a match to TRBD1. CDR1 is MRHNA and CDR2 is SNTAGT in the germline V gene. V trimming: 2 bases; J trimming: 7 bases; junction bases outside the gene matches: 8. The length of the CDR3 is 16 residues. This CDR3 reads CASSDNEGQGAGGYTF. The CDR3 bases are TGTGCCAGCAGTGACAACGAGGGACAGGGGGCTGGTGGCTACACCTTC.

The gene calls are TRBV11-2 and TRBJ2-2; unclear D gene. This CDR3 region has 15 residues. V lost 1 base, J lost 1 base, and 7 bases lay in between. Germline CDR1 SGHAT, CDR2 FQNNGV. CDR3 sequence (DNA): TGTGCCAGCAGCTTAGGGGCAGGGAACACCGGGGAGCTGTTTTTT. Protein sequence: CASSLGAGNTGELFF.

The chain is built from TRBV4-1 and TRBJ2-5; 9 bases are a match to TRBD1. The last part of the DNA fits TRBJ2-7 better; the J call may be wrong. Germline values: CDR1 MGHRA, CDR2 YSYEKL. This CDR3 is built from 18 residues. CDR3 amino acids: CASSQGLIGTGINYEQYF. The CDR3 DNA sequence: TGCGCCAGCAGCCAAGGTTTGATCGGGACAGGGATCAACTACGAGCAGTACTTC.

The genes are TRBV7-2 and TRBJ2-1; 10 positions match TRBD2. The CDR3 is made up of 15 amino acids. The J segment lost 4 bases and the V segment lost 5 bases, leaving 5 bases of the junction unmatched. Per the germline V gene, CDR1 is SGHTA and CDR2 is FQGNSA. CDR3 bases: TGTGCCAGCAGCCGTACTAGCGGGGCTTACAATGAGCAGTTCTTC. This sequence encodes CASSRTSGAYNEQFF.

DNA for the CDR3: TGTGCCAGCAGTTACTCGAGGAACACTGAAGCTTTCTTT. Residues: CASSYSRNTEAFF. The chain has TRBV6-5 and TRBJ1-1; D gene ambiguous. With 0 bases removed from V and 1 base from J, the gap between germline ends came to 3 bases. The CDR3 covers 13 residues. Germline CDR1 reads MNHEY; CDR2 reads SVGAGI.

The V gene is TRBV5-1, the J gene TRBJ2-5, with D possibly being TRBD1 (7 bases). This CDR3 has 12 residues. V was trimmed by 3 bases and J by 11 bases, leaving 14 bases between them. Germline-derived CDR1 and CDR2 are SGHRS and YFSETQ. The CDR3 DNA reads TGCGCCAGCAGCTCTACAGGGGAGGAGCAGTACTTC. Its protein product is CASSSTGEEQYF. Using reference TRBV5-1 and TRBJ2-5 for the parts outside the CDR3, the full variable domain is KAGVTQTPRYLIKTRGQQVTLSCSPISGHRSVSWYQQTPGQGLQFLFEYFSETQRNKGNFPGRFSGRQFSNSRSEMNVSTLELGDSALYLCASSSTGEEQYFGPGTRLLVL.

Regarding this clone: The sample carries other DNA sequences with the same CDR3. This chain joins TRBV5-1 and TRBJ2-5; TRBD2 matches at 15 bases. Germline V CDR1 and CDR2: SGHRS, YFSETQ. J gave up 5 bases and V 2 bases, and 4 bases lay outside the gene matches. The CDR3 covers 16 residues. The CDR3 is CASSLGLAGGQETQYF. As DNA, the CDR3 is TGCGCCAGCAGCTTAGGACTAGCGGGGGGGCAGGAGACCCAGTACTTC.

The chain has TRBV13 and TRBJ1-5; no firm D call. Germline loops: CDR1 PRHDT, CDR2 FYEKMQ (reference sequence). The CDR3 runs to 12 residues. Trimming took off 5 bases at V and 5 bases at J, with 7 bases between the two ends. DNA for the CDR3: TGTGCCAGCAGCCGGAGGGATCAGCCCCAGCATTTT. Translating it yields CASSRRDQPQHF.

This clone was detected once. The CDR3 coding sequence is TGTGCCAGCAGCTTGGACAGCCTGATCTATGGCTACACCTTC. Protein sequence: CASSLDSLIYGYTF. The J gene is TRBJ1-2, the V gene TRBV5-6; D is unresolved. The CDR3 sequence is 14 residues long. The ends were cut back, 0 bases at V and 4 bases at J, with 10 bases in the middle. Germline CDR1 SGHDT, CDR2 YYEEEE.

V is TRBV6-5 and J is TRBJ2-7; the D is unclear. The V gene lost 5 bases and the J gene lost 5 bases, with 10 bases spanning the gap. The CDR3 loop spans 12 amino acids. The germline V gene encodes CDR1 MNHEY and CDR2 SVGAGI. The CDR3 loop reads CASSPDIHEQYF. DNA of the CDR3: TGTGCCAGCAGTCCCGACATCCACGAGCAGTACTTC.

The count of this clone is one. CDR3 region: CASSISGTWYEQYF. CDR3 nucleotides: TGTGCCAGCTCCATTAGCGGGACCTGGTACGAGCAGTACTTC. V is TRBV18 and J is TRBJ2-7; 8 bases are shared with TRBD2. The CDR3 has 14 amino acids. J lost 4 bases, V lost 6 bases, and 8 bases had no gene match. Looked up from germline, CDR1 is KGHSH and CDR2 is LQKENI.

Comment on this clone: The identical CDR3 is also encoded by other nucleotide sequences in the sample. The chain's CDR3 is CASSLELINEQFF. CDR3 coding DNA: TGCGCCAGCAGCTTGGAACTCATCAATGAGCAGTTCTTC. The chain recombines TRBV5-1 with TRBJ2-1; D not certain. Trimming took 0 bases from V and 6 from J, leaving 7 bases between them. The CDR3 is made up of 13 amino acids. CDR1 SGHRS and CDR2 YFSETQ come from the germline V gene.

V and J are TRBV5-5 and TRBJ2-3, with TRBD1 identical over 9 bases. The CDR3 consists of 15 residues. The trim removed 2 bases at V and 3 bases at J, leaving 4 bases unmatched. Germline loops: CDR1 SGHKS, CDR2 YYEKEE (reference sequence). The CDR3 region is CASSLGQGSTDTQYF. DNA for the CDR3: TGTGCCAGCAGCTTAGGACAGGGGAGTACAGATACGCAGTATTTT.

As DNA, the CDR3 is TGTGCCAGCAGTGTAATGGCAGGGGACACCGGGGAGCTGTTTTTT. It encodes CASSVMAGDTGELFF. The V call is TRBV6-1, the J call TRBJ2-2, with D possibly matching TRBD1 (6 bases). CDR3 size: 15 residues. Germline lookup yields CDR1 MNHNS and CDR2 SASEGT. V was pared by 4 bases and J by 3 bases, with 12 bases between.

The rearrangement joins TRBV30 to TRBJ1-1; D may be TRBD1 (5 bases). The germline gives CDR1 GTSNPN, CDR2 SVGIG (reference sequence). The V gene lost 3 bases and the J gene lost 5 bases, with 10 bases spanning the gap. There are 12 residues in the CDR3. The CDR3 DNA is TGTGCCTGGAGCGCAGGGTGGACTGAAGCTTTCTTT. Translating gives CAWSAGWTEAFF.

This rearrangement joins TRBV6-4 to TRBJ2-1; 7 bases match TRBD2. With V trimmed by 2 bases and J by 6 bases, 7 bases remained unmatched. The CDR3 contains 15 residues. Germline V gene sequence: CDR1 MRHNA, CDR2 SNTAGT. The DNA of the CDR3 is TGTGCCAGCAGTGACAGGGGAGGGCCGCGCAATGAGCAGTTCTTC. Amino acids: CASSDRGGPRNEQFF.

V usage is TRBV6-4 and J usage is TRBJ2-7; 11 bases agree with TRBD2. Germline lookup yields CDR1 MRHNA and CDR2 SNTAGT. CDR3 size: 18 residues. V lost 9 bases and J lost 4; bases outside the gene matches: 20. The CDR3, as DNA: TGTGCCAGAAAACAACTAGCGGGAGTTTCCCGGCCACTATACGAGCAGTACTTC. This sequence encodes CARKQLAGVSRPLYEQYF.

This rearrangement joins TRBV6-5 to TRBJ1-3; perhaps TRBD1 as D (5 bases). CDR3 size: 15 residues. V dropped 2 bases and J dropped 0 bases, with 8 bases sitting between them. CDR1 is MNHEY and CDR2 is SVGAGI in the germline V gene. CDR3 DNA: TGTGCCAGCAGTTACCAGGGCCGCTCTGGAAACACCATATATTTT. This sequence encodes CASSYQGRSGNTIYF.

The table lists this clone with a count of one. This rearrangement joins TRBV6-1 to TRBJ2-1, with 7 bases aligning to TRBD1. The CDR3 is made up of 17 amino acids. Germline values: CDR1 MNHNS, CDR2 SASEGT. J lost 4 bases, V lost 1 base, and 10 bases had no gene match. This CDR3 reads CASSEVPPRGPYNEQFF. In DNA form, the CDR3 reads TGTGCCAGCAGTGAAGTGCCGCCTAGGGGGCCTTACAATGAGCAGTTCTTC.

A note on this clone: Because the CDR3's place on the DNA is in doubt, the DNA is left out and the CDR3 is given as listed by TCRdb. The chain uses TRBV2 and TRBJ2-6; the D call TRBD2 from the table was never checked on the DNA. The CDR3 adds up to 16 amino acids, both ends counted. Germline V gene data show CDR1 as SNHLY and CDR2 as FYNNEI. This chain's CDR3 is CASSTSGESGANVLTF.